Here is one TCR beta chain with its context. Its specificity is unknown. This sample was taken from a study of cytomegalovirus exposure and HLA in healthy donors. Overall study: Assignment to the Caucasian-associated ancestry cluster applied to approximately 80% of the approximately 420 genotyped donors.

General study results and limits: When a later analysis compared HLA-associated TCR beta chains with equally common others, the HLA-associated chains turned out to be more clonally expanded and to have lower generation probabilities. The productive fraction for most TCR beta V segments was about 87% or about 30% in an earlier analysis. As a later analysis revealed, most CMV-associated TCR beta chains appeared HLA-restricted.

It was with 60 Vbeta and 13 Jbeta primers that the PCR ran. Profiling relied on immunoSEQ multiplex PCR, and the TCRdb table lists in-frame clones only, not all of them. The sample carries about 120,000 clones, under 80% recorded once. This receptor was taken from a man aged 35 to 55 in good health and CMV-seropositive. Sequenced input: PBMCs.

CDR3 nucleotide sequence: TGTGCCAGTAGTATTACTAGCGGGACCTACAATGAGCAGTTCTTC. Its protein is CASSITSGTYNEQFF. The chain joins TRBV19 to TRBJ2-1; 10 bases align to TRBD2. CDR3 length equals 15 residues. Germline CDR1 reads LNHDA; CDR2 reads SQIVND (reference sequence). With V trimmed by 3 bases and J by 2 bases, 1 base remained unmatched.